The TCR beta chain under discussion was sequenced for a study of T cell responses to AZD1222 COVID-19 vaccine. Study-level findings and limits: The breadth and depth of Spike-specific TCRs increased once two AZD1222 doses had been given. A mostly white British donor set with more females was recruited, and clonal diversity was possibly underestimated.

Trimming took 5 bases from V and 0 from J, leaving 12 bases between them. The CDR3 is 15 amino acids. Germline V lookup: CDR1 SEHNR, CDR2 FQNEAQ (reference sequence). Details on this clone: Its antigen is still unknown.

The assay was immunoSEQ multiplex PCR, and TCRdb's table has in-frame clones only and misses some. The table shows over 150,000 clones, with roughly 92% occurring only once. This clonotype originated in an adult in good health. The sequencing here drew on peripheral blood, taken on day 0 of AZD1222 vaccination. The chain carries TRBV7-9 and TRBJ2-3; D unclear. The CDR3 sequence: CASSPPASSTDTQYF. The CDR3 DNA reads TGTGCCAGCAGCCCCCCGGCTTCTAGCACAGATACGCAGTATTTT.